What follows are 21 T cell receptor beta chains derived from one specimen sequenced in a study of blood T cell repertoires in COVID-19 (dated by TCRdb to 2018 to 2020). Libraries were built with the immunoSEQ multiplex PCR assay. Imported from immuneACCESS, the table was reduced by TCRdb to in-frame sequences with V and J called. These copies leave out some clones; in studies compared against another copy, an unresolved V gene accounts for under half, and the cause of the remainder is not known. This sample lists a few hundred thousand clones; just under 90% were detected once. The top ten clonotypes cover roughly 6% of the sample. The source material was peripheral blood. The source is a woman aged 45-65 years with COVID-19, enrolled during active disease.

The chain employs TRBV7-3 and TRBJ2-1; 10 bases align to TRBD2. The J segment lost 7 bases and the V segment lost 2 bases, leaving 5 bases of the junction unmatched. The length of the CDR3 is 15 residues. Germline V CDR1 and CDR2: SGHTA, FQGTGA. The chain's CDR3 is CASSLESSGRNEQFF. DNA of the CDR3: TGTGCCAGCAGCTTAGAATCTAGCGGGAGAAATGAGCAGTTCTTC.

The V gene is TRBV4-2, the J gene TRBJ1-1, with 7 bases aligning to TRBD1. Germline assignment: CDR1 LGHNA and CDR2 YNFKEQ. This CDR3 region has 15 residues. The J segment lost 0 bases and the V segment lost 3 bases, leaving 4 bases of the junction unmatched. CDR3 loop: CASSHRTGLNTEAFF. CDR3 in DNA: TGTGCCAGCAGCCACAGGACAGGTCTGAACACTGAAGCTTTCTTT.

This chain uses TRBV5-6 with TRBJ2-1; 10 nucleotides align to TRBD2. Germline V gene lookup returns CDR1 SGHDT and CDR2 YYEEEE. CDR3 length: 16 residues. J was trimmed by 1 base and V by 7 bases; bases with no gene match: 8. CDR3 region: CASLPEREGSYNEQFF. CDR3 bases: TGTGCCAGCCTTCCGGAGCGGGAGGGGTCCTACAATGAGCAGTTCTTC.

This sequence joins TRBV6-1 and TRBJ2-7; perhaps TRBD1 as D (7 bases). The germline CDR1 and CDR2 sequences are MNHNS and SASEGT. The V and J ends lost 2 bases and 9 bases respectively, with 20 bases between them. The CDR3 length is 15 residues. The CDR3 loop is CASSERGQGGPGQYF. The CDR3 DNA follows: TGTGCCAGCAGTGAAAGGGGGCAGGGGGGTCCCGGGCAGTACTTC.

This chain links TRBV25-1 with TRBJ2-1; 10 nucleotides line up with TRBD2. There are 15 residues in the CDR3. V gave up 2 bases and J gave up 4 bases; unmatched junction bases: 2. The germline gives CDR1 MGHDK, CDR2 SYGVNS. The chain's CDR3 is CASSERLAGYNEQFF. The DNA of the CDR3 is TGTGCCAGCAGTGAAAGACTAGCGGGTTACAATGAGCAGTTCTTC.

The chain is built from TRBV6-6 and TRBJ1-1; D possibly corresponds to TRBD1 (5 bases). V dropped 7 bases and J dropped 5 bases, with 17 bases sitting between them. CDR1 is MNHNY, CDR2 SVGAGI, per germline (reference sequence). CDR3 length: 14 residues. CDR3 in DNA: TGTGCCAGCATGGATGGTGGGGGGAGAACTGAAGCTTTCTTT. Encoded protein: CASMDGGGRTEAFF.

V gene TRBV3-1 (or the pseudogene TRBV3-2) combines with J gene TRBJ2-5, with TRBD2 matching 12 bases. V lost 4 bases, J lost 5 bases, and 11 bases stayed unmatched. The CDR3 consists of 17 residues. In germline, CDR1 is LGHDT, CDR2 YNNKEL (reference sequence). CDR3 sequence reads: CASSLTRLAGAGETQYF. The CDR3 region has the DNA TGTGCCAGCAGCCTTACCCGACTAGCGGGAGCGGGGGAGACCCAGTACTTC.

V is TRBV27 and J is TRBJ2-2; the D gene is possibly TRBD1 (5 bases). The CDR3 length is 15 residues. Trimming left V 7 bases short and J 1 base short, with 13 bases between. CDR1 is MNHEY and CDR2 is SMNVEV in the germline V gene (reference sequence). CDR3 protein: CASKHHGQNTGELFF. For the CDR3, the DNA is TGTGCCAGCAAGCACCACGGACAGAACACCGGGGAGCTGTTTTTT.

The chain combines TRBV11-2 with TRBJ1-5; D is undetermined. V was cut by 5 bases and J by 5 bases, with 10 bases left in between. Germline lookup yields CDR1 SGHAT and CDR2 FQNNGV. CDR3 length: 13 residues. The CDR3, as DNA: TGTGCCAGCAGCCCTAGACTGGATCAGCCCCAGCATTTT. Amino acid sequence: CASSPRLDQPQHF.

Here the CDR3 reads CASIDMKGQFYYGYTF. CDR3 coding DNA: TGTGCCAGCATTGACATGAAGGGACAGTTTTACTATGGCTACACCTTC. The V call is TRBV6-1, the J call TRBJ1-2; TRBD1 aligns across 7 bases. Germline-derived CDR1 and CDR2 are MNHNS and SASEGT. Unmatched junction bases numbered 14, after V lost 7 bases and J lost 3 bases. This CDR3 comprises 16 residues.

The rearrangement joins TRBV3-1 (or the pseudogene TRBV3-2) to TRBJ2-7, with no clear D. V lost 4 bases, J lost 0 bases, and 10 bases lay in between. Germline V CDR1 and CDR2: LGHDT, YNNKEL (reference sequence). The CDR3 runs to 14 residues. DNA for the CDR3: TGTGCCAGCAGCCTAGACCTAAGCTCCTACGAGCAGTACTTC. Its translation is CASSLDLSSYEQYF.

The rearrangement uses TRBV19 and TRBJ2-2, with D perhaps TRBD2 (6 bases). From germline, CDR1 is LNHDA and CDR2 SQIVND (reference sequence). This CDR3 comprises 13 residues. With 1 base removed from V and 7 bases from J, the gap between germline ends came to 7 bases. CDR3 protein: CASSIAGVGELFF. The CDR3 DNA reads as TGTGCCAGTAGTATAGCGGGAGTCGGGGAGCTGTTTTTT.

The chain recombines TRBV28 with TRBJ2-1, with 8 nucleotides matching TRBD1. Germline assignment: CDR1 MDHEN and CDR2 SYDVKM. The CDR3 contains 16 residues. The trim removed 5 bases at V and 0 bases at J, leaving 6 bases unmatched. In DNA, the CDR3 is TGTGCCAGCAGTGGTGCACAGGGGGGCTCCTACAATGAGCAGTTCTTC. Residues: CASSGAQGGSYNEQFF.

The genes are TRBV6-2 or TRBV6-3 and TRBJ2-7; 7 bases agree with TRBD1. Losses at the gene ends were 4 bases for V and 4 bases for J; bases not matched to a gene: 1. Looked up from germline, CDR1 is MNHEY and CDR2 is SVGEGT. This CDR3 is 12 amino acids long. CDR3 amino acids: CASSSRGYEQYF. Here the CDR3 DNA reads TGTGCCAGCAGTTCCAGGGGGTACGAGCAGTACTTC.

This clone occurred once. CDR3 sequence: CASSSDRGSNQPQHF. CDR3 in DNA: TGTGCCAGTAGTTCGGACAGGGGGAGCAATCAGCCCCAGCATTTT. The chain uses TRBV19 and TRBJ1-5, with 10 bases matching TRBD1. Unmatched junction bases numbered 2, after V lost 5 bases and J lost 1 base. The CDR3 length is 15 residues. Germline assignment: CDR1 LNHDA and CDR2 SQIVND (reference sequence).

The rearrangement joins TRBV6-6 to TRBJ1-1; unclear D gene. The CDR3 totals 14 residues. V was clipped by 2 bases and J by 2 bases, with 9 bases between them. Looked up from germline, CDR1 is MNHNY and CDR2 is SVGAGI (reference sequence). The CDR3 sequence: CASSYAGINTEAFF. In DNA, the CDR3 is TGTGCCAGCAGTTACGCGGGGATAAACACTGAAGCTTTCTTT.

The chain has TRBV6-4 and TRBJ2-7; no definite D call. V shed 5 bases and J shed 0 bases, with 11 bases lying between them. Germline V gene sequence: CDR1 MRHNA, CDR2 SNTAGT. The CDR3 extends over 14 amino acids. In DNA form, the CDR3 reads TGTGCCAGCAGTCCCGAGAGCGCCTCCTACGAGCAGTACTTC. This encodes CASSPESASYEQYF.

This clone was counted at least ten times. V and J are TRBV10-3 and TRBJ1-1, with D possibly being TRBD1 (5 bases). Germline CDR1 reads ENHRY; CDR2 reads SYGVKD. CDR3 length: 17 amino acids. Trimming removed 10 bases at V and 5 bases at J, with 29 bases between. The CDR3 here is CATRAPGSTQSHTEAFF. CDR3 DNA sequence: TGTGCCACCAGAGCCCCAGGGTCGACCCAGAGCCATACTGAAGCTTTCTTT.

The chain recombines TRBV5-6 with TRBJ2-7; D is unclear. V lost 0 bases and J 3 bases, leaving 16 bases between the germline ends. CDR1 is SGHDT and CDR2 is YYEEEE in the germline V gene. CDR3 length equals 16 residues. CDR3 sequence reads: CASSLALEMLDYEQYF. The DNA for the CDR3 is TGTGCCAGCAGCTTGGCTTTAGAGATGCTTGACTACGAGCAGTACTTC.

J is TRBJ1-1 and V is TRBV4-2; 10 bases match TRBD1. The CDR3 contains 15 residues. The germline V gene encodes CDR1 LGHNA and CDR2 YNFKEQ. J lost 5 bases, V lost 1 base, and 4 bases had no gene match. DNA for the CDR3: TGTGCCAGCAGCCAAGTAGGACAGGGGGTTACTGAAGCTTTCTTT. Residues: CASSQVGQGVTEAFF.

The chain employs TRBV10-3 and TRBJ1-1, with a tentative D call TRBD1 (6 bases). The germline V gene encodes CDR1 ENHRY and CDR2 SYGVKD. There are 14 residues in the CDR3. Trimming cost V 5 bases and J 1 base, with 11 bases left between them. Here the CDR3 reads CAISTRTENTEAFF. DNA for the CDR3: TGTGCCATCAGTACTAGGACAGAGAACACTGAAGCTTTCTTT.